This record concerns one T cell receptor (beta chain) sequence. Its antigen is unidentified. The donors, healthy Caucasians from Russia, were aged roughly 6 to 100. This entry belongs to a study of blood T cells in healthy people across ages. Regarding the study as a whole: PBMCs were not sorted, which prevented a conclusive comparison of naive versus antigen-experienced cells. Researchers report that TCR beta diversity correlated strongly with naive T cell percentage. The study regarded diversity estimates from one million T cells as underestimates.

A second PCR of 7 to 11 cycles used a sample-barcoded 5' primer and a J-beta primer mix. In TCRdb, the 5' RACE reads were re-called with MiXCR into one record per CDR3 protein. The repertoire holds 800,000 to 950,000 distinct CDR3 sequences, with 36% as singletons. This CDR3 spans 14 amino acids. Germline-derived CDR1 and CDR2 are SEHNR and FQNEAQ (reference sequence). V gave up 2 bases and J gave up 7 bases, with 9 bases separating them. V gene TRBV7-9 combines with J gene TRBJ1-6; D is undetermined. The TCR comes from a young man in good health. Specimen: blood. The CDR3 DNA reads as TGTGCCAGCAGCTTATCGGTTCGGAATTCACCCCTCCACTTT. Protein: CASSLSVRNSPLHF.